These 11 T cell receptor beta chains share one sample of origin, sequenced in a study of blood T cell repertoires in COVID-19. Profiled with immunoSEQ multiplex PCR; TCRdb holds only in-frame clones, not every one. The sample has about 34,000 clones; roughly 85% are singletons. The sample comprised peripheral blood. These receptors came from a human donor with acute or convalescent COVID-19. The donor label of this sample is uncertain.

This clone was recorded a few times. This rearrangement joins TRBV6-5 to TRBJ2-3, with 7 bases lining up with TRBD2. The CDR3 has 15 amino acids. CDR1 is MNHEY and CDR2 is SVGAGI in the germline V gene. With 7 bases clipped from V and 4 bases from J, the junction kept 11 bases outside the gene matches. This CDR3 is CASTWGGERPDTQYF. The CDR3 bases are TGTGCCAGCACCTGGGGAGGGGAAAGGCCAGATACGCAGTATTTT.

The rearrangement uses TRBV6-4 and TRBJ2-2; 7 positions match TRBD1. With V trimmed by 0 bases and J by 6 bases, 13 bases remained unmatched. The CDR3 runs 18 residues. The germline gives CDR1 MRHNA, CDR2 SNTAGT. The CDR3 DNA follows: TGTGCCAGCAGTGACTCTCAGCTAGGACAGGCAAGAGCCGGGGAGCTGTTTTTT. Protein: CASSDSQLGQARAGELFF.

V and J are TRBV4-3 and TRBJ2-1; the match to TRBD2 covers 8 bases. V gave up 4 bases and J gave up 0 bases; unmatched junction bases: 5. The CDR3 length is 16 residues. The germline V gene has CDR1 LGHNA and CDR2 YSLEER. The chain's CDR3 is CASSRGSGSSYNEQFF. The CDR3 bases are TGCGCCAGCAGCCGGGGGAGCGGGAGCTCCTACAATGAGCAGTTCTTC.

V is TRBV9 and J is TRBJ2-2; 11 nucleotides agree with TRBD2. Trimming at V came to 4 bases and at J to 0 bases, leaving 2 bases not matched to a gene. From germline, CDR1 is SGDLS and CDR2 YYNGEE. The CDR3 runs to 16 residues. CDR3 protein: CASSRSGRANTGELFF. The CDR3 region has the DNA TGTGCCAGCAGCCGTAGCGGGAGGGCGAACACCGGGGAGCTGTTTTTT.

In this sample, this clone turned up a few times. V usage is TRBV6-5 and J usage is TRBJ1-2, with D tentatively TRBD1 (5 bases). V dropped 5 bases and J dropped 5 bases, with 12 bases sitting between them. Germline CDR1 reads MNHEY; CDR2 reads SVGAGI. This CDR3 region has 13 residues. The CDR3 region is CASSPGNAYGYTF. The CDR3 DNA reads as TGTGCCAGCAGTCCAGGGAACGCATATGGCTACACCTTC.

J is TRBJ1-6 and V is TRBV10-3; perhaps TRBD1 as D (6 bases). The CDR3 loop spans 14 amino acids. With 2 bases removed from V and 7 bases from J, the gap between germline ends came to 9 bases. Germline loops: CDR1 ENHRY, CDR2 SYGVKD. The CDR3 nucleotides are TGTGCCATCAGTGAGAGGACAGTGAATTCACCCCTCCACTTT. It yields the protein CAISERTVNSPLHF.

V usage is TRBV19 and J usage is TRBJ1-2; 11 bases fit TRBD1. Germline loops: CDR1 LNHDA, CDR2 SQIVND (reference sequence). CDR3 length: 14 residues. Unmatched junction bases numbered 12, after V lost 10 bases and J lost 8 bases. The CDR3 region is CATWTGGEGEGYTF. The CDR3 DNA is TGTGCCACCTGGACAGGGGGCGAGGGGGAAGGCTACACCTTC.

Points on this clone: Other DNA sequences in this sample translate to the same CDR3. V usage is TRBV5-1 and J usage is TRBJ1-1; D may be TRBD1 (5 bases). The CDR3 covers 13 residues. CDR1 is SGHRS, CDR2 YFSETQ, per germline. Trimming removed 2 bases at V and 1 base at J, with 6 bases between. The CDR3 nucleotides are TGCGCCAGCAGCTTAACAGGGAACACTGAAGCTTTCTTT. It yields the protein CASSLTGNTEAFF. Full variable domain (missing parts from reference TRBV5-1 and TRBJ1-1): KAGVTQTPRYLIKTRGQQVTLSCSPISGHRSVSWYQQTPGQGLQFLFEYFSETQRNKGNFPGRFSGRQFSNSRSEMNVSTLELGDSALYLCASSLTGNTEAFFGQGTRLTVV.

Only one count was recorded for this clone. The chain recombines TRBV4-2 with TRBJ1-2; tentative D call: TRBD1 (5 bases). With 0 bases removed from V and 8 bases from J, the gap between germline ends came to 16 bases. This CDR3 has 15 residues. Germline CDR1 and CDR2: LGHNA and YNFKEQ. CDR3 sequence (DNA): TGTGCCAGCAGCCAAGAGGGTTCAGGGTTTGAAGGCTACACCTTC. Protein product: CASSQEGSGFEGYTF.

The V call is TRBV5-4, the J call TRBJ2-3; 14 bases line up with TRBD2. Trimming removed 3 bases from V and 5 bases from J; junction bases left unmatched: 8. The germline V gene has CDR1 SGHNT and CDR2 YYREEE (reference sequence). The CDR3 has 17 residues. CDR3 nucleotide sequence: TGTGCCAGCAGCTCCGGACTAGCGGGAGGACAACAAGATACGCAGTATTTT. It encodes CASSSGLAGGQQDTQYF.

V usage is TRBV4-3 and J usage is TRBJ1-3; D unresolved. Trimming pared 4 bases from V and 4 bases from J, leaving 8 bases between. From germline, CDR1 is LGHNA and CDR2 YSLEER. This CDR3 region has 13 residues. CDR3 nucleotide sequence: TGCGCCAGCAGCCTTTCGTCGGGAAACACCATATATTTT. Its protein is CASSLSSGNTIYF.